One and the same sample provided the 24 T cell receptor beta chains below, sequenced in a study of regulatory T cells in long-lasting Graves disease. The time point: persistent/refractory GD, antithyroid drugs over 5 years with positive TRAb. There was RNA extracted from PBMCs, and the TCR library was made from it. Both iRepertoire HTBI primers and Arm-PCR of CDR3 regions were used to build the TCR beta libraries. TCRdb re-derived calls from the multiplex PCR reads in MiXCR, one entry per CDR3 protein. Of some 430,000 distinct CDR3 sequences in the sample, around a fifth were seen once. The source was peripheral blood mononuclear cells (PBMCs), collected when the disease was refractory, from a patient treated with antithyroid drugs. These receptors came from a female donor with Graves disease.

This clonotype occurred many times. This chain connects TRBV28 to TRBJ1-6; D unclear. Per the germline V gene, CDR1 is MDHEN and CDR2 is SYDVKM. The CDR3 sequence is 11 residues long. With 4 bases removed from V and 16 bases from J, the gap between germline ends came to 11 bases. The CDR3 protein is CASSSDEVLHF. The CDR3 nucleotides read TGTGCCAGCAGTTCCGATGAAGTACTCCACTTT.

This clonotype was counted many times. This CDR3 reads CASSVYQGGGYTF. DNA of the CDR3: TGTGCCAGCAGTGTGTACCAGGGCGGGGGCTACACCTTC. This rearrangement joins TRBV2 to TRBJ1-2; the D gene is possibly TRBD1 (5 bases). The CDR3 is 13 residues long. Per the germline V gene, CDR1 is SNHLY and CDR2 is FYNNEI. Between the trimmed V and J ends, which lost 4 bases and 8 bases, there was a span of 14 bases.

This clonotype was seen at least ten times. CDR3 sequence: CASSLGGVHYEQYF. The CDR3 DNA is TGTGCCAGCAGCTTAGGAGGGGTTCACTACGAGCAGTACTTC. The chain uses TRBV5-5 and TRBJ2-7; the D gene is possibly TRBD2 (6 bases). Germline CDR1 is SGHKS and CDR2 is YYEKEE (reference sequence). This CDR3 is built from 14 residues. V lost 2 bases, J lost 3 bases, and 12 bases lay in between.

This clonotype showed up many times. This chain joins TRBV6-2 or TRBV6-3 and TRBJ2-3; D gene unclear. Germline V gene data show CDR1 as MNHEY and CDR2 as SVGEGT. V was trimmed by 0 bases and J by 6 bases, leaving 13 bases between them. The CDR3 covers 15 residues. Written as DNA, the CDR3 is TGTGCCAGCAGTTACTCGGCCGGATCTTCTGATACGCAGTATTTT. As protein: CASSYSAGSSDTQYF.

The gene calls are TRBV5-1 and TRBJ1-1; the match to TRBD1 covers 9 bases. Unmatched junction bases numbered 6, after V lost 2 bases and J lost 4 bases. Germline V lookup: CDR1 SGHRS, CDR2 YFSETQ. The length of the CDR3 is 15 residues. CDR3 region: CASSLTGGFGTEAFF. The CDR3 nucleotides read TGCGCCAGCAGCTTAACAGGGGGCTTTGGCACTGAAGCTTTCTTT.

This clonotype appeared a few times. This sequence joins TRBV29-1 and TRBJ2-7; perhaps TRBD1 as D (7 bases). Germline loops: CDR1 SQVTM, CDR2 ANQGSEA. V lost 5 bases to trimming and J lost 3 bases, with 14 bases between them. The CDR3 runs to 13 residues. The CDR3 nucleotides are TGCAGCGTTATTTCAGGGGGAGGCTACGAGCAGTACTTC. It encodes CSVISGGGYEQYF.

This clonotype was seen ten or more times. The chain has TRBV7-2 and TRBJ2-5, with D uncertain. Trimming removed 5 bases at V and 5 bases at J, with 9 bases between. The V gene's germline CDR1 is SGHTA and CDR2 FQGNSA. The CDR3 runs 12 residues. The CDR3 spells CASSLQRETQYF. The CDR3 DNA follows: TGTGCCAGCAGCCTCCAGAGGGAGACCCAGTACTTC.

This clonotype was observed at least ten times. The V and J genes are TRBV12-3 or TRBV12-4 and TRBJ1-1, with D unresolved. This CDR3 region has 15 residues. V was trimmed by 0 bases and J by 8 bases, leaving 16 bases between them. In nucleotides, the CDR3 is TGTGCCAGCAGTTTAGCGCTGGGCTACGGGAAGGAAGCTTTCTTT. Amino acid sequence: CASSLALGYGKEAFF.

With regard to this clonotype: A read error is possible here, since a much larger clone lies one base away. The rearrangement links TRBV28 to TRBJ1-3; D is possibly TRBD1 (5 bases). The length of the CDR3 is 15 residues. Germline V gene sequence: CDR1 MDHEN, CDR2 SYDVKM. The V gene lost 5 bases and the J gene lost 12 bases, with 23 bases spanning the gap. The CDR3 DNA is TGTGCCAGCAGTCCCCCCGGCCTCCAGGCGGACATCATATATTTT. It is translated as CASSPPGLQADIIYF.

This clonotype was found many times. V gene TRBV29-1 combines with J gene TRBJ2-5; D is undetermined. Germline V gene sequence: CDR1 SQVTM, CDR2 ANQGSEA. With 1 base removed from V and 7 bases from J, the gap between germline ends came to 13 bases. The CDR3 is made up of 13 amino acids. The DNA for the CDR3 is TGCAGCGTTGAAGTGGAGACCGGTGGGACCCAGTACTTC. Encoded protein: CSVEVETGGTQYF.

This clonotype was detected many times. The genes are TRBV15 and TRBJ1-3; tentative D call: TRBD1 (6 bases). The V gene's germline CDR1 is LNHNV and CDR2 YYDKDF (reference sequence). This CDR3 comprises 15 residues. With 0 bases removed from V and 2 bases from J, the gap between germline ends came to 8 bases. The CDR3 here is CATSRDRGAGNTIYF. DNA of the CDR3: TGTGCCACCAGCAGAGACAGGGGAGCTGGAAACACCATATATTTT. Together with reference TRBV15 and TRBJ1-3, the CDR3 gives the full variable domain: DAMVIQNPRYQVTQFGKPVTLSCSQTLNHNVMYWYQQKSSQAPKLLFHYYDKDFNNEADTPDNFQSRRPNTSFCFLDIRSPGLGDTAMYLCATSRDRGAGNTIYFGEGSWLTVV.

This clonotype was counted many times. This chain joins TRBV28 and TRBJ2-2, with a weak D call TRBD1 (6 bases). CDR3 size: 14 residues. Germline values: CDR1 MDHEN, CDR2 SYDVKM. Trimming removed 11 bases at V and 1 base at J, with 14 bases between. CDR3 coding DNA: TGTGCCGCCAAGGGACAAGTGAACACCGGGGAGCTGTTTTTT. This gives the protein CAAKGQVNTGELFF.

This clonotype was seen many times. The V call is TRBV6-2 or TRBV6-3, the J call TRBJ2-7, with a possible D match to TRBD1 (6 bases). Trimming removed 2 bases at V and 0 bases at J, with 20 bases between. The CDR3 loop spans 18 amino acids. Germline-derived CDR1 and CDR2 are MNHEY and SVGEGT. The CDR3 DNA follows: TGTGCCAGCAGTTACCAATCCCCAGGGGTGATGAGCTCCTACGAGCAGTACTTC. This translates into CASSYQSPGVMSSYEQYF.

At least ten counts were recorded for this clonotype. This chain links TRBV2 with TRBJ1-2; D uncertain. V gave up 5 bases and J gave up 4 bases, with 8 bases separating them. The CDR3 sequence is 12 residues long. CDR1 is SNHLY and CDR2 is FYNNEI in the germline V gene. CDR3 residues: CASSSISYGYTF. The CDR3 nucleotides read TGTGCCAGCAGTTCTATAAGCTATGGCTACACCTTC.

The chain couples TRBV19 to TRBJ1-2, with D possibly matching TRBD1 (5 bases). The CDR3 extends over 14 amino acids. Germline V gene sequence: CDR1 LNHDA, CDR2 SQIVND (reference sequence). Between the trimmed V and J ends, which lost 5 bases and 5 bases, there was a span of 15 bases. CDR3 nucleotide sequence: TGTGCCAGTAGTCCCGGTGGGGACGGGTATGGCTACACCTTC. Its translation: CASSPGGDGYGYTF. The complete variable domain, with remaining parts taken from reference TRBV19 and TRBJ1-2, reads DGGITQSPKYLFRKEGQNVTLSCEQNLNHDAMYWYRQDPGQGLRLIYYSQIVNDFQKGDIAEGYSVSREKKESFPLTVTSAQKNPTAFYLCASSPGGDGYGYTFGSGTRLTVV.

This clonotype was counted ten times or more. The chain combines TRBV6-1 with TRBJ2-5, with a tentative D call TRBD2 (6 bases). V lost 4 bases to trimming and J lost 5 bases, with 11 bases between them. This CDR3 region has 13 residues. Germline CDR1 and CDR2: MNHNS and SASEGT. The DNA of the CDR3 is TGTGCCAGCAGTGTGGGGGGTCGGGAGACCCAGTACTTC. It is translated as CASSVGGRETQYF.

In this sample, this clonotype turned up many times. The chain has TRBV3-1 and TRBJ1-1; 7 nucleotides agree with TRBD1. This CDR3 is built from 15 residues. Germline values: CDR1 LGHDT, CDR2 YNNKEL (reference sequence). Germline trimming cut 1 base from V and 2 bases from J; bases unmatched to any gene: 4. Written as DNA, the CDR3 is TGTGCCAGCAGCCAAGCGTACAGGGGCAACACTGAAGCTTTCTTT. Protein sequence: CASSQAYRGNTEAFF.

A word on this clonotype: The junction departs from the called germline gene at one end, perhaps through a read error. The CDR3 spells CASSQDQREVLF. The CDR3 DNA reads TGTGCCAGCAGCCAAGATCAAAGGGAAGTCCTCTTT. V gene TRBV3-1 combines with J gene TRBJ1-1; no definite D call. This CDR3 contains 12 residues. Per germline, CDR1 LGHDT and CDR2 YNNKEL (reference sequence).

This clonotype occurred a few times. The chain combines TRBV9 with TRBJ2-2; the match to TRBD1 covers 7 bases. CDR1 SGDLS and CDR2 YYNGEE come from the germline V gene. The CDR3 loop spans 15 amino acids. J lost 5 bases, V lost 0 bases, and 4 bases had no gene match. CDR3 in DNA: TGTGCCAGCAGCGTAGAGACAGGGTGGACCGGGGAGCTGTTTTTT. It yields the protein CASSVETGWTGELFF. Supplemented by reference TRBV9 and TRBJ2-2, the full variable domain reads DSGVTQTPKHLITATGQRVTLRCSPRSGDLSVYWYQQSLDQGLQFLIQYYNGEERAKGNILERFSAQQFPDLHSELNLSSLELGDSALYFCASSVETGWTGELFFGEGSRLTVL.

The rearrangement joins TRBV7-2 to TRBJ1-2; D may be TRBD1 (5 bases). CDR3 length equals 17 residues. Germline V CDR1 and CDR2: SGHTA, FQGNSA. Trimming pared 3 bases from V and 4 bases from J, leaving 21 bases between. CDR3 nucleotides: TGTGCCAGCAGCTTCCCCCACCCCGAGGGGCGAAGCTATGGCTACACCTTC. It encodes CASSFPHPEGRSYGYTF.

As regards this clonotype: Given a much more abundant clone one base away, this may be a read error. This rearrangement joins TRBV12-3 or TRBV12-4 to TRBJ1-4; D is perhaps TRBD1 (6 bases). The CDR3 contains 14 residues. CDR3 coding DNA: TGTGCCAGCAGTTTAATGGCCAGGGGAGAAAAACCGTTTTTT. Encoded protein: CASSLMARGEKPFF.

The rearrangement joins TRBV29-1 to TRBJ2-5, with D possibly matching TRBD1 (5 bases). Germline V gene sequence: CDR1 SQVTM, CDR2 ANQGSEA. Between the trimmed V and J ends, which lost 7 bases and 4 bases, there was a span of 19 bases. The CDR3 runs 14 residues. The CDR3 bases are TGCAGCGCCTGGCTCTTGCAGGGCGGAGAGACCCAGTACTTC. Protein sequence: CSAWLLQGGETQYF.

This clonotype was counted ten times or more. This chain joins TRBV20-1 and TRBJ2-5; D gene uncertain. Germline V lookup: CDR1 DFQATT, CDR2 SNEGSKA (reference sequence). Deletions cut 2 bases from V and 4 bases from J, with 14 bases between. The CDR3 contains 14 residues. The CDR3 nucleotides read TGCAGTGCTAGACCCGGTAGAGGCGGAGAGACCCAGTACTTC. It specifies CSARPGRGGETQYF.

As regards this clonotype: A much larger clone lies one base from this, so it may be a read error. The chain is built from TRBV12-3 or TRBV12-4 and TRBJ1-2, with no clear D. The CDR3 is made up of 14 amino acids. V was clipped by 2 bases and J by 8 bases, with 15 bases between them. The CDR3 DNA follows: TGTGCCAGCAGTTTATCTGAGAGGGTGGGCGGCTACACCTTC. Amino acids: CASSLSERVGGYTF.